This T cell receptor (beta chain) is from a study of T cell responses to AZD1222 COVID-19 vaccine. Regarding the study as a whole: Nearly half of the spike-specific TCRs reportedly recognize variant regions that carry no mutations.

The table came from immunoSEQ multiplex PCR; TCRdb's copy has only in-frame clones and leaves some out. This sample has 130,000 to 150,000 clones, with around 84% found just once. On this clone itself: The antigen remains undetermined.

Material: peripheral blood, obtained 28 days after the second AZD1222 dose. The receptor's source is an adult who received the AZD1222 COVID-19 vaccine.

CDR3 sequence (DNA): TGTGCCACCAGTGGGTACGGGGACACTGAAGCTTTCTTT. Protein sequence: CATSGYGDTEAFF. The chain recombines TRBV24-1 with TRBJ1-1, with no clear D. The germline CDR1 and CDR2 sequences are KGHDR and SFDVKD. The V and J ends lost 5 bases and 3 bases respectively, with 9 bases between them. CDR3 length equals 13 residues.